The T cell receptor beta chain described here comes from a study of cytomegalovirus exposure and HLA in healthy donors. The primer mix had 60 Vbeta and 13 Jbeta primers. TCRdb keeps only in-frame clones here, not all; method: immunoSEQ multiplex PCR. Among 50,000 to 65,000 clones, approximately 81% were seen once, and the ten largest hold 2.5% to 3.5%. From germline, CDR1 is SGHRS and CDR2 YFSETQ. Trimming shortened V by 3 bases and J by 2 bases, and 11 bases separated the two germline ends. The CDR3 spans 15 residues. The study, taken as a whole, reports: TCR beta V- and J-gene trimming was later associated with a missense DCLRE1C variant. Despite most TCR sequences being rare, some public TCRs occurred in many donors. When analyzed later, the rates of TCR association showed variation by HLA locus, with DRB1 the most and HLA-C the fewest.

On this clone itself: The antigen is not known.

This TCR derives from a woman between 18 and 29 years old in good health and CMV-seronegative. The specimen was PBMCs. The chain recombines TRBV5-1 with TRBJ1-4; a possible D gene is TRBD1 (5 bases). CDR3 in amino acids: CASSSQGATNEKLFF. CDR3 bases: TGCGCCAGCAGCTCCCAGGGCGCGACTAATGAAAAACTGTTTTTT. The full variable domain, its missing parts supplied by reference TRBV5-1 and TRBJ1-4, is KAGVTQTPRYLIKTRGQQVTLSCSPISGHRSVSWYQQTPGQGLQFLFEYFSETQRNKGNFPGRFSGRQFSNSRSEMNVSTLELGDSALYLCASSSQGATNEKLFFGSGTQLSVL.